This T cell receptor beta chain was identified during a study of cytomegalovirus exposure and HLA in healthy donors. It was with 60 Vbeta and 13 Jbeta primers that the PCR ran. Sequencing used immunoSEQ multiplex PCR; TCRdb keeps in-frame clones, though not all of them. The sample shows around 90,000 clones, about three fifths of them seen only once. Overall study results and limits: The study recorded 164 TCR beta chains that were cytomegalovirus-associated.

A remark on this clone: The target antigen is unknown.

This CDR3 has 15 residues. With 5 bases removed from V and 1 base from J, the gap between germline ends came to 14 bases. Per the germline V gene, CDR1 is SGHTA and CDR2 is FQGNSA. The receptor was derived from a woman in her 30s in good health and CMV-seropositive. The rearrangement uses TRBV7-2 and TRBJ1-1, with unresolved D. Input material: PBMCs. The CDR3 protein is CASSPFAVQNTEAFF. CDR3 sequence (DNA): TGTGCCAGCAGCCCCTTCGCGGTCCAGAACACTGAAGCTTTCTTT.